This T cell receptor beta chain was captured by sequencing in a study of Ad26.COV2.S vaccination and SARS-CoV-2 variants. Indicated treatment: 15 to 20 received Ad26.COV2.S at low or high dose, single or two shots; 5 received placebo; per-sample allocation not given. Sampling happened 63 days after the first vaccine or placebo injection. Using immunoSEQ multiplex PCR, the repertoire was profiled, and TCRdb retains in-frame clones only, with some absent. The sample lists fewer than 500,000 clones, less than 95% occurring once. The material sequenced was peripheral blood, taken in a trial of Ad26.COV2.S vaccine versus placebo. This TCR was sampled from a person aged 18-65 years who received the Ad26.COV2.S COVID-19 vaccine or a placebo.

DNA of the CDR3: TGTGCCAGCAGCCAAGATAGCCCCGGACAGGGGGTCTCAGATACGCAGTATTTT. Encoded protein: CASSQDSPGQGVSDTQYF. This chain links TRBV4-2 with TRBJ2-3; TRBD1 agrees at 10 bases. The V and J ends lost 0 bases and 4 bases, in that order; junction bases with no gene match: 10. CDR1 and CDR2 from the germline V gene are LGHNA and YNFKEQ. The CDR3 has 18 residues.